The next 30 T cell receptor beta chains were all read from a single sample in a study of human T cells and chemical hapten exposure. TCRdb fed the RACE reads into MiXCR, producing one record per CDR3 protein. The sample comprises some 330,000 distinct CDR3 sequences, around 5.5% of which are singletons, and over 7% rests with the top ten. Described time point: pre-sensitization, week 0. The treatment: therapeutic diphenylcyclopropenone sensitization with weekly scalp DPC. The material sequenced was whole blood, taken in connection with sensitization to the hapten diphenylcyclopropenone (DPC). The receptors derive from a young woman with alopecia areata. Some clones in this sample may be carry-over from other donors' samples.

V gene TRBV27 combines with J gene TRBJ1-1; D is possibly TRBD1 (6 bases). The V end was cut by 9 bases, the J end by 3 bases, with 23 bases between. Germline CDR1 reads MNHEY; CDR2 reads SMNVEV (reference sequence). The CDR3 extends over 16 amino acids. CDR3 region: CASQKLGGQVDTEAFF. Here the CDR3 DNA reads TGTGCCAGTCAGAAGTTAGGGGGGCAGGTGGACACTGAAGCTTTCTTT.

This clonotype was counted ten times or more. CDR3 bases: TGTGCCAGCCACCTGAACACTGAAGCTTTCTTT. Translated, it gives CASHLNTEAFF. The chain joins TRBV28 to TRBJ1-1; no clear D. CDR3 length: 11 residues. Trimming stripped 8 bases from V and 0 bases from J, with 4 bases between. Germline V gene sequence: CDR1 MDHEN, CDR2 SYDVKM.

This clonotype occurred many times. V usage is TRBV11-2 and J usage is TRBJ2-3, with 12 bases aligning to TRBD2. From germline, CDR1 is SGHAT and CDR2 FQNNGV. CDR3 length equals 16 residues. The trim removed 5 bases at V and 6 bases at J, leaving 9 bases unmatched. In nucleotides, the CDR3 is TGTGCCAGCAGCCCCAGGACTAGCGGGGTAGAGGATACGCAGTATTTT. This translates into CASSPRTSGVEDTQYF.

This clonotype has at least ten counts. The V and J genes are TRBV20-1 and TRBJ2-1; 15 nucleotides agree with TRBD2. CDR1 and CDR2 (germline): DFQATT, SNEGSKA (reference sequence). This CDR3 contains 15 residues. The J segment lost 9 bases and the V segment lost 6 bases, leaving 9 bases of the junction unmatched. The CDR3 sequence: CSANGLAGGSGEQFF. The CDR3 region has the DNA TGCAGTGCAAACGGACTAGCGGGGGGGTCAGGTGAGCAGTTCTTC.

In this sample, this clonotype turned up a few times. This rearrangement joins TRBV28 to TRBJ2-2; no clear D. V was pared by 9 bases and J by 6 bases, with 11 bases between. Germline CDR1 MDHEN, CDR2 SYDVKM. This CDR3 is 12 amino acids long. The chain's CDR3 is CASNSGSGELFF. CDR3 nucleotides: TGTGCCAGTAATTCGGGCTCCGGGGAGCTGTTTTTT. Supplemented by reference TRBV28 and TRBJ2-2, the full variable domain reads DVKVTQSSRYLVKRTGEKVFLECVQDMDHENMFWYRQDPGLGLRLIYFSYDVKMKEKGDIPEGYSVSREKKERFSLILESASTNQTSMYLCASNSGSGELFFGEGSRLTVL.

The rearrangement uses TRBV20-1 and TRBJ1-5; TRBD1 might be the D (6 bases). V gave up 6 bases and J gave up 7 bases, with 22 bases separating them. The CDR3 runs to 15 residues. Per the germline V gene, CDR1 is DFQATT and CDR2 is SNEGSKA (reference sequence). CDR3 nucleotides: TGCAGTGCCCGGGGGGCCGGGGGGACGGTACAGCCCCAGCATTTT. Translation gives CSARGAGGTVQPQHF.

This clonotype has more than one count but fewer than ten. V and J are TRBV20-1 and TRBJ2-5, with 11 bases identical to TRBD2. The ends lost 6 bases at V and 2 bases at J; junction bases unmatched: 8. Per germline, CDR1 DFQATT and CDR2 SNEGSKA (reference sequence). CDR3 length: 15 residues. CDR3 sequence: CSARRLAGLQETQYF. Here the CDR3 DNA reads TGCAGTGCCCGGCGACTAGCGGGGTTACAAGAGACCCAGTACTTC.

This clonotype was seen many times. The rearrangement uses TRBV12-3 or TRBV12-4 and TRBJ2-1; D unclear. This CDR3 contains 12 residues. V lost 5 bases to trimming and J lost 8 bases, with 10 bases between them. The CDR3 region is CASSPFADEQFF. The CDR3, as DNA: TGTGCCAGCAGTCCCTTTGCCGATGAGCAGTTCTTC.

The genes are TRBV24-1 and TRBJ2-3; 10 positions match TRBD2. With 5 bases clipped from V and 4 bases from J, the junction kept 5 bases outside the gene matches. This CDR3 is built from 15 residues. Germline V gene lookup returns CDR1 KGHDR and CDR2 SFDVKD. The CDR3 sequence: CATSGASGGADTQYF. Here the CDR3 DNA reads TGTGCCACCAGTGGGGCTAGCGGGGGAGCAGATACGCAGTATTTT.

This clonotype was counted a few times. The rearrangement links TRBV4-3 to TRBJ1-1; D may be TRBD1 (5 bases). Between the trimmed V and J ends, which lost 3 bases and 8 bases, there was a span of 13 bases. This CDR3 is built from 13 residues. Germline-derived CDR1 and CDR2 are LGHNA and YSLEER. CDR3 sequence: CASSQKRGGEAFF. DNA of the CDR3: TGCGCCAGCAGCCAGAAAAGGGGAGGGGAAGCTTTCTTT.

This clonotype was seen only a few times. The chain is built from TRBV6-5 and TRBJ1-6, with D possibly TRBD1 on 5 matching bases. Germline values: CDR1 MNHEY, CDR2 SVGAGI. This CDR3 is built from 16 residues. The V end was cut by 9 bases, the J end by 9 bases, with 24 bases between. DNA of the CDR3: TGTGCCAGTAATCCCTCTCCGGGCAGGGTGGCTTCACCCCTCCACTTT. It is translated as CASNPSPGRVASPLHF.

This clonotype has a count of ten or more. The rearrangement uses TRBV4-3 and TRBJ2-1; 9 nucleotides align to TRBD2. V gave up 1 base and J gave up 3 bases; unmatched junction bases: 4. CDR3 length equals 16 residues. Germline-derived CDR1 and CDR2 are LGHNA and YSLEER. The CDR3 sequence: CASSQGDSGGYNEQFF. The CDR3 DNA is TGCGCCAGCAGCCAAGGAGATAGCGGGGGCTACAATGAGCAGTTCTTC.

Many counts were recorded for this clonotype. This sequence joins TRBV3-1 and TRBJ2-3; weak D call: TRBD2 (7 bases). CDR1 is LGHDT, CDR2 YNNKEL, per germline (reference sequence). This CDR3 comprises 14 residues. V gave up 4 bases and J gave up 5 bases, with 13 bases separating them. The CDR3 reads CASSLRGAEDTQYF. CDR3 in DNA: TGTGCCAGCAGCCTACGGGGGGCGGAAGATACGCAGTATTTT.

This clonotype turned up a few times. This chain joins TRBV12-3 or TRBV12-4 and TRBJ2-3, with 8 bases identical to TRBD2. The CDR3 is made up of 15 amino acids. Trimming took 6 bases from V and 4 from J; bases not matched to a gene: 9. In DNA form, the CDR3 reads TGTGCCAGCAGGCTCAGCGGGGGAGGCGCAGATACGCAGTATTTT. Translated, it gives CASRLSGGGADTQYF.

Many counts were recorded for this clonotype. The chain carries TRBV12-3 or TRBV12-4 and TRBJ1-1; 7 bases align to TRBD1. This CDR3 is 15 amino acids long. The ends lost 2 bases at V and 2 bases at J; junction bases unmatched: 5. DNA of the CDR3: TGTGCCAGCAGTTTATACAGGGGAGTTAACACTGAAGCTTTCTTT. Its protein is CASSLYRGVNTEAFF.

This clonotype was counted a few times. V gene TRBV29-1 combines with J gene TRBJ1-1, with D possibly being TRBD1 (5 bases). Looked up from germline, CDR1 is SQVTM and CDR2 is ANQGSEA. CDR3 size: 12 residues. In nucleotides, the CDR3 is TGCAGGACGGCGGGACCGAACACTGAAGCTTTCTTT. It is translated as CRTAGPNTEAFF.

This clonotype was counted ten times or more. The chain uses TRBV29-1 and TRBJ1-1; D not certain. This CDR3 is built from 11 residues. Germline V lookup: CDR1 SQVTM, CDR2 ANQGSEA. Here the CDR3 DNA reads TGCAGTGGCGGCGCGGACACTGAAGCTTTCTTT. Translation gives CSGGADTEAFF.

In this sample, this clonotype turned up many times. This chain joins TRBV2 and TRBJ1-5, with D uncertain. Trimming left V 3 bases short and J 11 bases short, with 14 bases between. CDR3 size: 13 residues. CDR1 and CDR2 from the germline V gene are SNHLY and FYNNEI. The CDR3, as DNA: TGTGCCAGCAGTGAGATGGGCCGGAATACCCAGCATTTT. Translation: CASSEMGRNTQHF. Full variable domain (rest looked up from reference TRBV2 and TRBJ1-5): EPEVTQTPSHQVTQMGQEVILRCVPISNHLYFYWYRQILGQKVEFLVSFYNNEISEKSEIFDDQFSVERPDGSNFTLKIRSTKLEDSAMYFCASSEMGRNTQHFGDGTRLSIL.

This clonotype was observed many times. The chain carries TRBV2 and TRBJ2-7, with a possible D match to TRBD1 (5 bases). CDR3 length equals 13 residues. V gave up 4 bases and J gave up 3 bases, with 10 bases separating them. Per germline, CDR1 SNHLY and CDR2 FYNNEI. CDR3 sequence: CASSGWQGYEQYF. The CDR3 DNA is TGTGCCAGCAGTGGTTGGCAGGGCTACGAGCAGTACTTC.

This clonotype has at least ten counts. The chain employs TRBV5-6 and TRBJ2-3, with D unresolved. This CDR3 has 17 residues. Deletions cut 0 bases from V and 2 bases from J, with 16 bases between. Germline V gives CDR1 SGHDT, CDR2 YYEEEE. In nucleotides, the CDR3 is TGTGCCAGCAGCTTGGAAGTTCAGTTCACCTACACAGATACGCAGTATTTT. It translates to CASSLEVQFTYTDTQYF.

The sample holds a few counts of this clonotype. The chain is built from TRBV29-1 and TRBJ2-3; no definite D call. The germline gives CDR1 SQVTM, CDR2 ANQGSEA. The germline V and J ends were trimmed by 4 bases and 2 bases, with 10 bases remaining between them. The CDR3 is 13 residues long. The CDR3 region is CSVVIGVTDTQYF. The CDR3 DNA is TGCAGCGTTGTCATTGGGGTCACAGATACGCAGTATTTT.

This clonotype was counted a few times. The chain is built from TRBV6-6 and TRBJ2-2, with D maybe TRBD2 (5 bases). The CDR3 sequence is 13 residues long. CDR1 MNHNY and CDR2 SVGAGI come from the germline V gene (reference sequence). V was pared by 4 bases and J by 6 bases, with 9 bases between. Here the CDR3 DNA reads TGTGCCAGCAGTTTCGGGATCGCCGGGGAGCTGTTTTTT. It codes for CASSFGIAGELFF.

This clonotype appeared many times. The CDR3 DNA reads as TGTGCCAGTACGGACAGGGGAATTGAGACCCAGTACTTC. Amino acid sequence: CASTDRGIETQYF. The rearrangement uses TRBV3-1 and TRBJ2-5, with TRBD1 matching over 9 bases. The length of the CDR3 is 13 residues. Germline-derived CDR1 and CDR2 are LGHDT and YNNKEL (reference sequence). The V segment lost 9 bases and the J segment 5 bases; nucleotides outside the gene matches: 7.

This clonotype was seen ten or more times. The chain carries TRBV4-1 and TRBJ2-6, with D tentatively TRBD1 (5 bases). The germline V gene has CDR1 MGHRA and CDR2 YSYEKL. This CDR3 region has 17 residues. V was clipped by 0 bases and J by 0 bases, with 9 bases between them. CDR3 nucleotides: TGCGCCAGCAGCCAAGACAGGGCCAGCTCTGGGGCCAACGTCCTGACTTTC. This translates into CASSQDRASSGANVLTF.

Details on this clonotype: At one boundary the junction diverges from the germline segment, which might be a read error. Here the CDR3 DNA reads TGTGCCAGCAGCTTAACCGGACAGGGGGCGGTCTATGGCAACACCTTC. Protein sequence: CASSLTGQGAVYGNTF. J is TRBJ1-2 and V is TRBV7-6; 11 bases fit TRBD1. The CDR3 is 16 residues long. Germline assignment: CDR1 SGHVS and CDR2 FNYEAQ.

There are a few counts of this clonotype. The J gene is TRBJ1-1, the V gene TRBV3-1, with 11 bases lining up with TRBD1. After removal of 4 bases from V and 4 bases from J, the junction contained 5 bases not matched to a gene. The CDR3 loop spans 15 amino acids. CDR1 and CDR2 from the germline V gene are LGHDT and YNNKEL (reference sequence). The CDR3 reads CASSLGQGAITEAFF. The CDR3 nucleotides are TGTGCCAGCAGCCTCGGACAGGGGGCAATCACTGAAGCTTTCTTT.

This clonotype was detected ten times or more. J is TRBJ2-7 and V is TRBV10-3; TRBD1 aligns across 7 bases. The germline V gene encodes CDR1 ENHRY and CDR2 SYGVKD. With V trimmed by 5 bases and J by 5 bases, 3 bases remained unmatched. This CDR3 is 12 amino acids long. The CDR3 protein is CAISQTGDEQYF. The CDR3 DNA follows: TGTGCCATCAGTCAAACAGGGGACGAGCAGTACTTC.

This clonotype was seen more than once but under ten times. A read error may account for a junction end that differs from germline. The V and J genes are TRBV14 and TRBJ1-1; D unclear. CDR3 length equals 13 residues. The V gene's germline CDR1 is SGHDN and CDR2 FVKESK. This chain's CDR3 is CASSQAVRGSQVF. The CDR3 DNA follows: TGTGCCAGCAGCCAAGCCGTGCGGGGATCCCAGGTCTTT.

There are many counts of this clonotype. The rearrangement uses TRBV28 and TRBJ1-5; TRBD1 is a possible D gene (5 bases). Germline V gene data show CDR1 as MDHEN and CDR2 as SYDVKM. The CDR3 loop spans 17 amino acids. Trimming cost V 3 bases and J 5 bases, with 20 bases left between them. The CDR3 loop is CASSLDRDWGSDQPQHF. CDR3 nucleotides: TGTGCCAGCAGTTTGGACCGGGACTGGGGGTCCGATCAGCCCCAGCATTTT.

This rearrangement joins TRBV11-2 to TRBJ2-3; 14 positions agree with TRBD2. This CDR3 has 18 residues. The germline V gene encodes CDR1 SGHAT and CDR2 FQNNGV. Trimming removed 5 bases from V and 2 bases from J; junction bases left unmatched: 9. The CDR3 DNA sequence: TGTGCCAGCAGCGACTGGACTAGCGGGGGGCGGAACACAGATACGCAGTATTTT. It yields the protein CASSDWTSGGRNTDTQYF. Combining the CDR3 with reference TRBV11-2 and TRBJ2-3 gives the whole variable domain EAGVAQSPRYKIIEKRQSVAFWCNPISGHATLYWYQQILGQGPKLLIQFQNNGVVDDSQLPKDRFSAERLKGVDSTLKIQPAKLEDSAVYLCASSDWTSGGRNTDTQYFGPGTRLTVL.